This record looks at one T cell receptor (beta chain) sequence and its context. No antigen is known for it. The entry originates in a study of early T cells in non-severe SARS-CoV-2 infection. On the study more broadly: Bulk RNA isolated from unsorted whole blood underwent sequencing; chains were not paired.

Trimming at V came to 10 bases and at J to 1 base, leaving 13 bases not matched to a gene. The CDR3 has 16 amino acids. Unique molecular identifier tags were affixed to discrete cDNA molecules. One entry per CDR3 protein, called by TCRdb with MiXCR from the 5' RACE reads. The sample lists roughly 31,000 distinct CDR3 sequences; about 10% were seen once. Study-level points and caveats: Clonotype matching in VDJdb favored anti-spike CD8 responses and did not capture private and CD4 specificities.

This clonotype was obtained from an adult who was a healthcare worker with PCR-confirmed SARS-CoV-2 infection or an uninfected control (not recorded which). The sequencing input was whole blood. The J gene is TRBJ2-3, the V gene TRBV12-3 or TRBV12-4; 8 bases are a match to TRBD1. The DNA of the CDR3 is TGTGCCACGAGGGCCTTGCAGGGGGCAGGCACAGATACGCAGTATTTT. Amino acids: CATRALQGAGTDTQYF.